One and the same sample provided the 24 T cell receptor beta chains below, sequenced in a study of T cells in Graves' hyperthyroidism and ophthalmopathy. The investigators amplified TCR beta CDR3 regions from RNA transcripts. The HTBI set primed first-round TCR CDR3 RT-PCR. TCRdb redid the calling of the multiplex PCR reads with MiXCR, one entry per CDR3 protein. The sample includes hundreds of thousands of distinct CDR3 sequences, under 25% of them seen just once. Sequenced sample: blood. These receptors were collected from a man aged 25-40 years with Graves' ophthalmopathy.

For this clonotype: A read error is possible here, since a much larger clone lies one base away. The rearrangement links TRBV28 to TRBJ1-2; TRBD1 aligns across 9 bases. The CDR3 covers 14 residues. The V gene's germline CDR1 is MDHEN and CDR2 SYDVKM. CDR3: CASSWGQGIYDYTF. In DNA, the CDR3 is TGTGCCAGCAGTTGGGGACAGGGTATCTATGACTACACCTTC.

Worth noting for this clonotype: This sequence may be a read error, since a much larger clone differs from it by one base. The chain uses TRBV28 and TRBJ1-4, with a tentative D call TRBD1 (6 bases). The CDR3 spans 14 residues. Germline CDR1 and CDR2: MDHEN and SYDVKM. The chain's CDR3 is CASRSTGTLEKLLF. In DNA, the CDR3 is TGTGCCAGCAGATCCACAGGGACCTTAGAAAAACTGCTTTTT.

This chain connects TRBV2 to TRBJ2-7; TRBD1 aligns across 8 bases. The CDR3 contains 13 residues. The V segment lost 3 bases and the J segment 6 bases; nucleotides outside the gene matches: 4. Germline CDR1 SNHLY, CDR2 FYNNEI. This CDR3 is CASSEDREAEQYF. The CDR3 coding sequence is TGTGCCAGCAGTGAGGACAGGGAGGCCGAGCAGTACTTC. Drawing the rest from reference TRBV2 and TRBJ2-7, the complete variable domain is EPEVTQTPSHQVTQMGQEVILRCVPISNHLYFYWYRQILGQKVEFLVSFYNNEISEKSEIFDDQFSVERPDGSNFTLKIRSTKLEDSAMYFCASSEDREAEQYFGPGTRLTVT.

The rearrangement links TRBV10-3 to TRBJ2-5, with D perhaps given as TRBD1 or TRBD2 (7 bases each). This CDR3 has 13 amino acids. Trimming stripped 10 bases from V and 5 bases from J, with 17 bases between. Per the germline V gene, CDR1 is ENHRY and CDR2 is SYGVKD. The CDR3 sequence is CATREGQLETQYF. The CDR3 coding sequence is TGTGCCACTAGGGAGGGACAGTTGGAGACCCAGTACTTC.

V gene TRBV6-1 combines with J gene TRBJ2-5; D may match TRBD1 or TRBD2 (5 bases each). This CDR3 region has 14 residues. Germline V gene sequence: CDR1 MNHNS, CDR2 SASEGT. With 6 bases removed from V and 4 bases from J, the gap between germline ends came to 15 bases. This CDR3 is CASSLGELRETQYF. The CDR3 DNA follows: TGTGCCAGCAGCCTAGGGGAGCTTCGAGAGACCCAGTACTTC.

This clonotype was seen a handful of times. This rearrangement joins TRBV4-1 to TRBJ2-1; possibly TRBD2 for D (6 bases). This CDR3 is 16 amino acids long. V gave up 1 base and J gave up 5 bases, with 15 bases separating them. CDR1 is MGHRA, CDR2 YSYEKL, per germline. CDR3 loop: CASSQARLATDNEQFF. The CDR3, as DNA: TGCGCCAGCAGCCAAGCCAGGCTAGCGACCGACAATGAGCAGTTCTTC.

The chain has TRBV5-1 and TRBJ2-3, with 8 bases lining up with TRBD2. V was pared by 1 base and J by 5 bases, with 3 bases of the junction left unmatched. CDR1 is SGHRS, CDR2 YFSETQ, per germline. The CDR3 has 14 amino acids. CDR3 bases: TGCGCCAGCAGCTTGCCGCTAGCGGGAGATACGCAGTATTTT. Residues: CASSLPLAGDTQYF. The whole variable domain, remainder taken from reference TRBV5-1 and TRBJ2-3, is KAGVTQTPRYLIKTRGQQVTLSCSPISGHRSVSWYQQTPGQGLQFLFEYFSETQRNKGNFPGRFSGRQFSNSRSEMNVSTLELGDSALYLCASSLPLAGDTQYFGPGTRLTVL.

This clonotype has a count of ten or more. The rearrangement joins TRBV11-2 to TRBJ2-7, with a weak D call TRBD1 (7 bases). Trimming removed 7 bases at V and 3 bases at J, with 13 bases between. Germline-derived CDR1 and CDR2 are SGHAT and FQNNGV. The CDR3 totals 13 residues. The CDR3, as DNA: TGTGCCAGCACCCCAGGGGGGAGCTACGAGCAGTACTTC. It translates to CASTPGGSYEQYF.

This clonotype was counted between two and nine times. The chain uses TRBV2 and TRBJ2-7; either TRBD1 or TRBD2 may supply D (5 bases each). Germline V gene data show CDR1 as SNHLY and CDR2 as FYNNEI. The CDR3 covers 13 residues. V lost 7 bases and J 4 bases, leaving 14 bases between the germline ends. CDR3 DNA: TGTGCCAGCACCGTGGGACGTGTGTACGAGCAGTACTTC. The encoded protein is CASTVGRVYEQYF.

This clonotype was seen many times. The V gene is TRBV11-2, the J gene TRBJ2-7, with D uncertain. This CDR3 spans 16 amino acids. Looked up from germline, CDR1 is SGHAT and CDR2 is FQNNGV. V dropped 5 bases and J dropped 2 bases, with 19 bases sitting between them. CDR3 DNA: TGTGCCAGCAGCGGCTCCGCGGTTTACCGCACCTACGAGCAGTACTTC. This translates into CASSGSAVYRTYEQYF.

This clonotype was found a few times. CDR3 coding DNA: TGTGCCAGCAGTTTGTATGGACAGGGGGCTTTGTTCTACGAGCAGTACTTC. Its translation is CASSLYGQGALFYEQYF. The chain is built from TRBV27 and TRBJ2-7; TRBD1 matches 11 bases. The V gene end was trimmed by 3 bases and the J gene end by 3 bases; junction bases not matched to a gene: 10. This CDR3 has 17 amino acids. Per the germline V gene, CDR1 is MNHEY and CDR2 is SMNVEV (reference sequence).

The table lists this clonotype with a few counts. The CDR3 reads CASSENRYEQYF. The CDR3 DNA reads as TGCGCCAGCAGTGAAAATAGGTACGAGCAGTACTTC. The rearrangement links TRBV10-1 to TRBJ2-7; no definite D call. This CDR3 has 12 residues. CDR1 WNHNN and CDR2 SYGVQD come from the germline V gene (reference sequence). Trimming stripped 3 bases from V and 4 bases from J, with 7 bases between.

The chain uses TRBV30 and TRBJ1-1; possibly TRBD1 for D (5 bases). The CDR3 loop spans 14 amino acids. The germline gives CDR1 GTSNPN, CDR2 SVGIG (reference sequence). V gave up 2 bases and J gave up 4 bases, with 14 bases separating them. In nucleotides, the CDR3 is TGTGCCTGGAGTTTGGCAGGTGGGGCCACTGAAGCTTTCTTT. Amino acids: CAWSLAGGATEAFF.

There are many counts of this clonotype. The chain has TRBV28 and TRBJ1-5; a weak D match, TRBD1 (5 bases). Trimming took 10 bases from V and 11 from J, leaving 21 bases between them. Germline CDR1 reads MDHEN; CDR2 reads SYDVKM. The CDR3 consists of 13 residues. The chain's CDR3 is CANQKQAGGAQHF. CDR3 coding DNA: TGTGCCAACCAGAAACAGGCTGGCGGGGCCCAGCATTTT.

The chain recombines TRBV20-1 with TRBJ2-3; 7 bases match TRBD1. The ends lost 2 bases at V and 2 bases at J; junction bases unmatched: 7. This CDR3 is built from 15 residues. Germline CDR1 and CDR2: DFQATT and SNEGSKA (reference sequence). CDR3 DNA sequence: TGCAGTGCTAGATTCGGGACAGTCATCACAGATACGCAGTATTTT. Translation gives CSARFGTVITDTQYF.

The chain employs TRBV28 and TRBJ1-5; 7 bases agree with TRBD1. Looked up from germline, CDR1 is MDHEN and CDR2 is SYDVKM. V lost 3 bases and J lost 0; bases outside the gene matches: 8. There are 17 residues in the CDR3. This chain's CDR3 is CASSFLQGTRSNQPQHF. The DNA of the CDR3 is TGTGCCAGCAGTTTTCTACAGGGGACCCGTAGCAATCAGCCCCAGCATTTT.

CDR3 DNA: TGTGCCAGCAAGAAAGACCGTATGAACACTGAAGCTTTCTTT. Translated: CASKKDRMNTEAFF. The rearrangement links TRBV28 to TRBJ1-1, with D unclear. The CDR3 extends over 14 amino acids. Trimming removed 7 bases at V and 0 bases at J, with 12 bases between. The germline gives CDR1 MDHEN, CDR2 SYDVKM.

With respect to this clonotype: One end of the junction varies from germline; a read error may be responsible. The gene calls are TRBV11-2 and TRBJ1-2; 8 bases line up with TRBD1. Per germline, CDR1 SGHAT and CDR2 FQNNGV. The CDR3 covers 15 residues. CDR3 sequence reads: CASSLNAGGVFGHTF. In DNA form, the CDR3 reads TGTGCCAGCAGCCTTAATGCAGGGGGCGTCTTTGGCCACACCTTC. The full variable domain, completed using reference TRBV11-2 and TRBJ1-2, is EAGVAQSPRYKIIEKRQSVAFWCNPISGHATLYWYQQILGQGPKLLIQFQNNGVVDDSQLPKDRFSAERLKGVDSTLKIQPAKLEDSAVYLCASSLNAGGVFGHTFGSGTRLTVV.

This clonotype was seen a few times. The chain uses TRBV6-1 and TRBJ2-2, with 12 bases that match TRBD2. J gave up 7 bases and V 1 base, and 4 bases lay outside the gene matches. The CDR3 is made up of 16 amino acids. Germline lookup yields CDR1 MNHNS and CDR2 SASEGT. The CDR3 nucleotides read TGTGCCAGCAGTGAAGTGAGGACTAGCGGGGTCGGGGAGCTGTTTTTT. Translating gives CASSEVRTSGVGELFF.

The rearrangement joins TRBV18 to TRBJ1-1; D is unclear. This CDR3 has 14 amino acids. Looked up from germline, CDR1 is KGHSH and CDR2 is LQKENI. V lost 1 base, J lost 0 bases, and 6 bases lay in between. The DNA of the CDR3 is TGTGCCAGCTCACCACTCGGGATGAACACTGAAGCTTTCTTT. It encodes CASSPLGMNTEAFF.

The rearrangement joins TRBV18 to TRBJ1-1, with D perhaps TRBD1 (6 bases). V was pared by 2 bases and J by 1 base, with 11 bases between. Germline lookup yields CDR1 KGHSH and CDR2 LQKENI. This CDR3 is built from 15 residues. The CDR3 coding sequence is TGTGCCAGCTCACCAAACAGGGACCAGAACACTGAAGCTTTCTTT. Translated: CASSPNRDQNTEAFF.

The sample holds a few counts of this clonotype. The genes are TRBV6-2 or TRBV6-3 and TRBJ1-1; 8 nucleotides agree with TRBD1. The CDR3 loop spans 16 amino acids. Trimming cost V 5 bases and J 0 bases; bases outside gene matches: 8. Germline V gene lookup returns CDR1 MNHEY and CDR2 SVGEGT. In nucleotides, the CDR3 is TGTGCCAGCAGTCTAAACTACAGGGGGATGAACACTGAAGCTTTCTTT. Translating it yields CASSLNYRGMNTEAFF.

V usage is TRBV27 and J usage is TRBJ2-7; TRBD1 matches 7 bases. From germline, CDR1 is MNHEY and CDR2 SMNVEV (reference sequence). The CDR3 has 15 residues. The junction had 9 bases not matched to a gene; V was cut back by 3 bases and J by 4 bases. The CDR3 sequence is CASSLDKGAVYEQYF. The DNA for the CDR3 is TGTGCCAGCAGTTTGGACAAGGGGGCGGTATACGAGCAGTACTTC.

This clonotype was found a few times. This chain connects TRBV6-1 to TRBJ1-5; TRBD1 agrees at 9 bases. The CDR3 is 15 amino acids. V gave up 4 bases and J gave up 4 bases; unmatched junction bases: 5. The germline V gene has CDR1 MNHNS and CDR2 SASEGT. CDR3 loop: CASSGQGTGNQPQHF. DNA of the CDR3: TGTGCCAGCAGTGGCCAAGGGACAGGGAATCAGCCCCAGCATTTT.